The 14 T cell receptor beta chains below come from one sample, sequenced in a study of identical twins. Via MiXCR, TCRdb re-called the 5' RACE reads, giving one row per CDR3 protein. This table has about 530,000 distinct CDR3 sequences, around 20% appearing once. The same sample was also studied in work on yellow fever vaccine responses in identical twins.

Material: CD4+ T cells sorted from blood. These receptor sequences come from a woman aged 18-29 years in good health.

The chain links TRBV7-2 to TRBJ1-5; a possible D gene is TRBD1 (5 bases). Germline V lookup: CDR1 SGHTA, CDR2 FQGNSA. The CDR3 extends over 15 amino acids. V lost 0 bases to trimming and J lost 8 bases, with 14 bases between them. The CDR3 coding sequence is TGTGCCAGCAGCTTAGCTTTAGGAGGGACTGAGCCCCAGCATTTT. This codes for CASSLALGGTEPQHF.

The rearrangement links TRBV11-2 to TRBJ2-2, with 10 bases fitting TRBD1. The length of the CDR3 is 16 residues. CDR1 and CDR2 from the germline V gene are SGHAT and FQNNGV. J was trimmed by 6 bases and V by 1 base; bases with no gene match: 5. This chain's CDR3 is CASSLVGTGDPGELFF. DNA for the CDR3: TGTGCCAGCAGCTTAGTCGGGACAGGGGACCCCGGGGAGCTGTTTTTT.

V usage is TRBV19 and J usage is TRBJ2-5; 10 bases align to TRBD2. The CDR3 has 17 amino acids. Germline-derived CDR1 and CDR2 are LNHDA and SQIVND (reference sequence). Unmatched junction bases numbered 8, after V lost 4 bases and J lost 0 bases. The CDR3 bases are TGTGCCAGTAGTAGACCACCGGGACTAGCGAACCAAGAGACCCAGTACTTC. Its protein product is CASSRPPGLANQETQYF.

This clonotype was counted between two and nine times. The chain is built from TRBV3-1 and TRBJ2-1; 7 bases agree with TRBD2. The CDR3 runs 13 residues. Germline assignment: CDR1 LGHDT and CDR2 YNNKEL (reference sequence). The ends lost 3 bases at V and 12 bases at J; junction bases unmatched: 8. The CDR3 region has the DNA TGTGCCAGCAGCCATGTCAGGGAGGGCTTGCAGTTCTTC. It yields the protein CASSHVREGLQFF.

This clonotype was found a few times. In DNA form, the CDR3 reads TGTGCCATCGGGACTAGCGGGGGGCCGACGGAGCAGTTCTTC. Encoded protein: CAIGTSGGPTEQFF. The genes are TRBV10-3 and TRBJ2-1, with TRBD2 matching over 15 bases. The CDR3 covers 14 residues. Per the germline V gene, CDR1 is ENHRY and CDR2 is SYGVKD. Germline trimming cut 8 bases from V and 10 bases from J; bases unmatched to any gene: 6.

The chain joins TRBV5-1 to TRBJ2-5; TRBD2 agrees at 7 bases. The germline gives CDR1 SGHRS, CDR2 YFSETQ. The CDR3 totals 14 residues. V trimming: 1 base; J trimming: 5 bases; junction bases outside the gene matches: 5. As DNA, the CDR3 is TGCGCCAGCAGCTTGCCCGGACTAGGGGAGACCCAGTACTTC. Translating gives CASSLPGLGETQYF.

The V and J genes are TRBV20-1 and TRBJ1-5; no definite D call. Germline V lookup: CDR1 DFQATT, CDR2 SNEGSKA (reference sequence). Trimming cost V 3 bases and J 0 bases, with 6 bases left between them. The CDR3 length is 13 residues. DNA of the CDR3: TGCAGTGCTAGTGAGAATAGCAATCAGCCCCAGCATTTT. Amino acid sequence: CSASENSNQPQHF.

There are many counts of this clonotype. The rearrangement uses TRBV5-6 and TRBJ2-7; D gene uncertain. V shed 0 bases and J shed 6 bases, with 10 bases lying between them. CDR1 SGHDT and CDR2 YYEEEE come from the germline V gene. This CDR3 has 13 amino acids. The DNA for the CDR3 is TGTGCCAGCAGCTTGGCGGGCGCAGTCGAGCAGTACTTC. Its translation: CASSLAGAVEQYF. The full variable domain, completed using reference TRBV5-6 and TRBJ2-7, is DAGVTQSPTHLIKTRGQQVTLRCSPKSGHDTVSWYQQALGQGPQFIFQYYEEEERQRGNFPDRFSGHQFPNYSSELNVNALLLGDSALYLCASSLAGAVEQYFGPGTRLTVT.

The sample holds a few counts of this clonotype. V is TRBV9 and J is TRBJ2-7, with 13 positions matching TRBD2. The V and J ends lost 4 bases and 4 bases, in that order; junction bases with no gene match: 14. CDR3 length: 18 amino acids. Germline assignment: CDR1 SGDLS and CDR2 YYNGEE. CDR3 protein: CASSPEPGLAGVVYEQYF. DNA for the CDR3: TGTGCCAGCAGCCCCGAACCCGGACTAGCGGGAGTAGTGTACGAGCAGTACTTC.

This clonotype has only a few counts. CDR3 coding DNA: TGCGCCAGCAGCTTGATTGGCGGAACCTACGAGCAGTACGTC. Translation: CASSLIGGTYEQYV. The genes are TRBV5-1 and TRBJ2-7, with D uncertain. Deletions cut 1 base from V and 2 bases from J, with 10 bases between. From germline, CDR1 is SGHRS and CDR2 YFSETQ. CDR3 length: 14 residues.

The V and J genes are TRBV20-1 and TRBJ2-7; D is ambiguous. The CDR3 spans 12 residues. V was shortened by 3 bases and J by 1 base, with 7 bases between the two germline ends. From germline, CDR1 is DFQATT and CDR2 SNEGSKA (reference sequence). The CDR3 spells CSARGGSYEQYV. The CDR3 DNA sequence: TGCAGTGCTAGGGGCGGATCCTACGAGCAGTACGTC.

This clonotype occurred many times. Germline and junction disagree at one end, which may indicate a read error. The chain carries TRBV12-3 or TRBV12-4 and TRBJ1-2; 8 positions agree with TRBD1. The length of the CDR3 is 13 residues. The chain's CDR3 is CASSSDRAYGYTF. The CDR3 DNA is TGCGCCAGCAGCTCGGACAGGGCCTATGGCTACACCTTC.

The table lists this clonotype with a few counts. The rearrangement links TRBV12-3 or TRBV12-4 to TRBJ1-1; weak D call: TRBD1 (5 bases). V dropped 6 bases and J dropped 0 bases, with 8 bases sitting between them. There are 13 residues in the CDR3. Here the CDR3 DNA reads TGTGCCAGCAGGGGACGGATGAACACTGAAGCTTTCTTT. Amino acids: CASRGRMNTEAFF.

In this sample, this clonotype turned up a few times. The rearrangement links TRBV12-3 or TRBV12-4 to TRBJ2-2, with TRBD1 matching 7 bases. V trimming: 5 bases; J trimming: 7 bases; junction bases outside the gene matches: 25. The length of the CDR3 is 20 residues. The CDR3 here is CASSQLQGLLAESWDGELFF. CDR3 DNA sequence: TGTGCCAGCAGTCAGCTACAGGGGCTTTTGGCCGAGTCGTGGGACGGGGAGCTGTTTTTT.